Listed here are 5 T cell receptor beta chains from one sample, sequenced in a study of blood T cell repertoires in COVID-19. Profiled with immunoSEQ multiplex PCR; TCRdb holds only in-frame clones, not every one. The table lists under 250,000 clones, 83% of them singletons, with about 3.9% in the top ten. The material sequenced was PBMCs or T cells enriched from blood (not recorded which). All receptors come from a woman in her 40s who had been exposed to COVID-19.

V usage is TRBV11-3 and J usage is TRBJ2-3, with D hard to call. The CDR3 contains 13 residues. Per germline, CDR1 SGHNT and CDR2 YENEEA. Trimming pared 0 bases from V and 4 bases from J, leaving 5 bases between. This CDR3 reads CASSLEPADTQYF. The CDR3 DNA follows: TGTGCCAGCAGCTTAGAGCCAGCAGATACGCAGTATTTT. The variable domain in full, with the rest retrieved from reference TRBV11-3 and TRBJ2-3, is EAGVVQSPRYKIIEKKQPVAFWCNPISGHNTLYWYLQNLGQGPELLIRYENEEAVDDSQLPKDRFSAERLKGVDSTLKIQPAELGDSAVYLCASSLEPADTQYFGPGTRLTVL.

V usage is TRBV7-2 and J usage is TRBJ1-2; TRBD1 is a possible D gene (5 bases). V was trimmed by 0 bases and J by 5 bases, leaving 22 bases between them. The germline V gene has CDR1 SGHTA and CDR2 FQGNSA. This CDR3 contains 18 residues. The chain's CDR3 is CASSLARGGSGYGYGYTF. The CDR3 DNA follows: TGTGCCAGCAGCTTAGCGAGGGGAGGGTCAGGGTACGGATATGGCTACACCTTC.

The chain links TRBV10-3 to TRBJ2-7, with 8 bases lining up with TRBD1. V lost 6 bases and J lost 0; bases outside the gene matches: 4. CDR1 is ENHRY, CDR2 SYGVKD, per germline. The CDR3 runs 14 residues. The CDR3: CAIRPGQDSYEQYF. DNA for the CDR3: TGTGCCATCAGGCCGGGACAGGACTCCTACGAGCAGTACTTC.

The chain carries TRBV28 and TRBJ2-7; tentative D call: TRBD1 (6 bases). Per germline, CDR1 MDHEN and CDR2 SYDVKM. V lost 5 bases and J lost 7, with 9 bases in between. The CDR3 has 11 residues. CDR3 sequence reads: CASSDTGEQYF. CDR3 sequence (DNA): TGTGCCAGCAGTGATACAGGGGAGCAGTACTTC.

The V and J genes are TRBV28 and TRBJ2-1; tentatively, D is TRBD1 (6 bases). CDR3 length: 16 residues. In germline, CDR1 is MDHEN, CDR2 SYDVKM. Trimming removed 6 bases at V and 0 bases at J, with 15 bases between. CDR3: CASRYKTGPSYNEQFF. The CDR3 region has the DNA TGTGCCAGCAGGTACAAAACAGGGCCCTCCTACAATGAGCAGTTCTTC.